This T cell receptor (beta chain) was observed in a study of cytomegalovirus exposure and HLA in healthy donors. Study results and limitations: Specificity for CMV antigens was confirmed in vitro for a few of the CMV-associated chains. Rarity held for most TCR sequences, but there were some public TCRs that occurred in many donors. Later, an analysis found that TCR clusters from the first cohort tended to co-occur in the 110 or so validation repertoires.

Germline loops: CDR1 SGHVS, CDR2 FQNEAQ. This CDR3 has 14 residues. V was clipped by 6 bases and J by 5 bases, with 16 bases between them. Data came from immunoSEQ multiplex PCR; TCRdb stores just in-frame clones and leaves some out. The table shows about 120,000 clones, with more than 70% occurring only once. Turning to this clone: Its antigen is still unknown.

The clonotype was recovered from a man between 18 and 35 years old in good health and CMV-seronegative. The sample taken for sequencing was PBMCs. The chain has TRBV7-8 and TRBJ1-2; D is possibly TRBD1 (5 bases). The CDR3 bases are TGTGCCAGCAGGCTACGGGGGGACGGATATGGCTACACCTTC. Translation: CASRLRGDGYGYTF.